This T cell receptor (beta chain) emerged from a study of T cell clusters in autoimmune cytopenias. Study-wide points: TRB repertoire shifts in secondary cytopenia and chronic lymphocytic leukemia mostly reflected lymphoma, not autoimmunity.

This clonotype is identified as medium-sized from frequency. Its antigen remains unknown. CDR3 length equals 13 residues. TRB was amplified from roughly 250 ng of peripheral blood genomic DNA per sample. Multiplex touch-down PCR amplified TRB using TRB-A and TRB-B pools in one tube. TCRdb re-analyzed the multiplex PCR reads; it lists each CDR3 protein once, without DNA. In all, the sample yields 6,000 or so distinct CDR3 sequences. The sample also formed part of further work on T cell repertoires in aging, cancer and after chemotherapy. Per that paper: Donors were grouped into six age bands spanning 30 or younger through 70 or older.

The sequence derives from a human donor in good health. What was sequenced was peripheral blood. The chain is built from TRBV12-3 or TRBV12-4 and TRBJ2-7; TCRdb's D call, TRBD2, is unchecked because there is no DNA. CDR3 region: CASSGLSYVEQYF.